The 5 T cell receptor beta chains in this list originate from one sample, sequenced in a study of CD8+CD57+ T cells in acquired aplastic anemia. CDR3 and TCR beta VDJ profiling relied on genomic DNA as the template. TCRdb processed the reads anew with MiXCR; each CDR3 protein has one entry. Of about 290,000 distinct CDR3 sequences in the sample, roughly 53% were seen once. Those patients picked for sequencing had displayed CD8+CD57+ cell expansion on flow cytometry. The specimen was sorted CD4+, CD8+, or CD8+CD57+ T cells (not recorded which) from PBMCs. The receptors originated from a human donor with aplastic anemia.

On this clonotype: An end of the junction differs from the germline gene, which may be a read error. The CDR3 nucleotides are TGCGCCAGCAGCCAAGACTGGGGCAATGAGCAGTTCTTC. Protein sequence: CASSQDWGNEQFF. The V gene is TRBV11-2, the J gene TRBJ2-1, with unresolved D. Germline V lookup: CDR1 SGHAT, CDR2 FQNNGV. This CDR3 spans 13 amino acids.

The chain couples TRBV2 to TRBJ1-1; D call uncertain. The CDR3 extends over 11 amino acids. Trimming stripped 10 bases from V and 10 bases from J, with 16 bases between. CDR1 SNHLY and CDR2 FYNNEI come from the germline V gene. The CDR3 DNA follows: TGTGCCAAAGGCCCCGTAGGTGTAGCTTTCTTT. This codes for CAKGPVGVAFF.

The table lists this clonotype with many counts. The V call is TRBV6-5, the J call TRBJ2-5; 10 positions match TRBD1. CDR1 and CDR2 from the germline V gene are MNHEY and SVGAGI. Losses at the gene ends were 0 bases for V and 5 bases for J; bases not matched to a gene: 3. CDR3 length: 15 amino acids. DNA for the CDR3: TGTGCCAGCAGTTACTCGGGACAGGGGATTGAGACCCAGTACTTC. Translating gives CASSYSGQGIETQYF.

The chain is built from TRBV20-1 and TRBJ2-3; TRBD2 matches at 14 bases. From germline, CDR1 is DFQATT and CDR2 SNEGSKA (reference sequence). Trimming at V came to 6 bases and at J to 3 bases, leaving 5 bases not matched to a gene. The CDR3 sequence is 15 residues long. CDR3: CSAGTSGRSTDTQYF. In nucleotides, the CDR3 is TGCAGTGCAGGGACTAGCGGGAGAAGTACAGATACGCAGTATTTT.

This clonotype was counted at least ten times. The chain has TRBV12-3 or TRBV12-4 and TRBJ1-2; no clear D. The CDR3 covers 15 residues. The germline V and J ends were trimmed by 4 bases and 7 bases, with 19 bases remaining between them. The DNA for the CDR3 is TGTGCCAGCAGTTCTGTAGGCCCCCCCGTGGTTGGCTACACCTTC. It translates to CASSSVGPPVVGYTF.